This T cell receptor (beta chain) was recovered during a study of T cell responses to AZD1222 COVID-19 vaccine. Turning to the study itself: Pooling covered second doses at about 4 or about 12 weeks. Points from the study as a whole: It should be noted that donors were predominantly white British and more often female, and clonal diversity was possibly underestimated. Spike as a whole was targeted by vaccine-associated CD4 TCRs, dominant at 160-218 and 743-854.

V lost 2 bases and J lost 0, with 9 bases in between. Germline CDR1 LNHDA, CDR2 SQIVND (reference sequence). CDR3 length: 15 residues. TCRdb's table, derived via immunoSEQ multiplex PCR, lists solely in-frame clones and lacks some. The sample lists more than 85,000 clones, over 80% occurring once. A single count supports this clone. Antigen unknown. The clonotype was recovered from an adult in good health. This sequence joins TRBV19 and TRBJ2-3; TRBD2 might be the D (6 bases). This sample comprised peripheral blood, obtained on day 0 of AZD1222 vaccination. CDR3 amino acids: CASSIWGLSTDTQYF. CDR3 nucleotide sequence: TGTGCCAGTAGTATATGGGGACTGAGCACAGATACGCAGTATTTT.